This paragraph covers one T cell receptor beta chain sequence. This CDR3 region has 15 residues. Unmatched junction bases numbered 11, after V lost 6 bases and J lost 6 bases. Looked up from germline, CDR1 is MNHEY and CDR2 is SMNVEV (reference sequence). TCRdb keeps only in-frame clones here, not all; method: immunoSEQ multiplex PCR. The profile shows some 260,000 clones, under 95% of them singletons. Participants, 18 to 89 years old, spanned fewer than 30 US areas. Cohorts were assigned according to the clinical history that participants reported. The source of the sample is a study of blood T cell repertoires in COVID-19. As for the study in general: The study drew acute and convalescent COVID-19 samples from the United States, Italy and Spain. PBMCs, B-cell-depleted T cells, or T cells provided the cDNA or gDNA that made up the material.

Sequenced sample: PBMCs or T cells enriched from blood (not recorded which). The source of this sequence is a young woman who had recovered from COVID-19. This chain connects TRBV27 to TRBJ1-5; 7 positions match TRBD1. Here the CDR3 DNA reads TGTGCCAGCAGGTCAGGGGGACTGCCGGGTCAGCCCCAGCATTTT. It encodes CASRSGGLPGQPQHF.